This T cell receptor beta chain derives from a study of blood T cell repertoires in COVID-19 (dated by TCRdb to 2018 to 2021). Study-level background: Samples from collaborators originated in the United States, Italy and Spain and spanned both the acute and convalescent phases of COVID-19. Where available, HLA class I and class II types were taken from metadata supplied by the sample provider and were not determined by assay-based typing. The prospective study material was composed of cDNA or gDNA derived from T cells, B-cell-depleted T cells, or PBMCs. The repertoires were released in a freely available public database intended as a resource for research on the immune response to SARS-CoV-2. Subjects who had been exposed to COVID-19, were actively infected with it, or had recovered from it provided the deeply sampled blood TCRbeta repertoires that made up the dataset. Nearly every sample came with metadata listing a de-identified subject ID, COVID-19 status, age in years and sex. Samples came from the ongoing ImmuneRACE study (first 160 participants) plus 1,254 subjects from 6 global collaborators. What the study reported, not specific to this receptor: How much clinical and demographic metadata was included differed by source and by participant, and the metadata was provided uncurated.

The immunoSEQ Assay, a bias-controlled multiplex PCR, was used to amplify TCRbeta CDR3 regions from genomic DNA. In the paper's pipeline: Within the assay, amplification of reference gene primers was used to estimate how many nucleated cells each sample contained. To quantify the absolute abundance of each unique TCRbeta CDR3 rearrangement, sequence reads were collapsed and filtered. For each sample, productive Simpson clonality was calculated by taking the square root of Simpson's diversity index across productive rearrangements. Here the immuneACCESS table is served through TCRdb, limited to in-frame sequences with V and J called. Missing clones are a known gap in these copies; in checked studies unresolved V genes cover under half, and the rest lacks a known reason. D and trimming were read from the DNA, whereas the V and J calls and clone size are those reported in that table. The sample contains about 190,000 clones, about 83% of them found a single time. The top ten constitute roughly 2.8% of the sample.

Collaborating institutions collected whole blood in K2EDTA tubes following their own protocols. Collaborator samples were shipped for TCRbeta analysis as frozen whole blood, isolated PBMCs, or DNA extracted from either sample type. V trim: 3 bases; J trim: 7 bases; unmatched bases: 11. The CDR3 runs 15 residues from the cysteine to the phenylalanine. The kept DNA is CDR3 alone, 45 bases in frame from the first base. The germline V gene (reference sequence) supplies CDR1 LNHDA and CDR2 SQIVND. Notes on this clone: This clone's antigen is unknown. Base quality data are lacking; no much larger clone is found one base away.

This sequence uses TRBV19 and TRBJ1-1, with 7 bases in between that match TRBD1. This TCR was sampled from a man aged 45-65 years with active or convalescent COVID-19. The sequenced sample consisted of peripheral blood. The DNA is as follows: TGTGCCAGTAGTATTTTTCGTGGCAGGGGGATTGAAGCTTTCTTT. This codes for CASSIFRGRGIEAFF. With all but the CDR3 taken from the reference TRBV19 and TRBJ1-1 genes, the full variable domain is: DGGITQSPKYLFRKEGQNVTLSCEQNLNHDAMYWYRQDPGQGLRLIYYSQIVNDFQKGDIAEGYSVSREKKESFPLTVTSAQKNPTAFYLCASSIFRGRGIEAFFGQGTRLTVV.